There are a few counts of the clone carrying this T cell receptor beta chain. What it recognizes is unknown. The CDR3 spans 14 residues. The V end was cut by 2 bases, the J end by 3 bases, with 11 bases between. Germline lookup yields CDR1 MDHEN and CDR2 SYDVKM. The data stem from a study of molecular identifiers for immune sequencing clone quantification. TCRdb passed the PCR reads through MiXCR, listing each CDR3 protein once. The sample lists some 41,000 distinct CDR3 sequences, approximately 17% occurring once. Study conclusions and caveats: Among effectors, clones above 20 RNA copies held over 97% of molecules; among naive cells, under 1%.

Naive CD8 T cells were FACS-sorted by CD8+CD4-CCR7+CD45RA+ markers. This sequence joins TRBV28 and TRBJ2-7, with D possibly matching TRBD1 (6 bases). Source material: naive CD8+ T cells from blood, with Jurkat cell RNA spiked in. The subset: FACS-sorted CD8+CD4-CCR7+CD45RA+ naive T cells. The sequence derives from a human donor in good health. Some libraries in this study had Jurkat cell RNA spiked in. The CDR3 DNA follows: TGTGCCAGCAGTTTACCCGGACAGTTCTACGAGCAGTACTTC. Amino acid sequence: CASSLPGQFYEQYF.